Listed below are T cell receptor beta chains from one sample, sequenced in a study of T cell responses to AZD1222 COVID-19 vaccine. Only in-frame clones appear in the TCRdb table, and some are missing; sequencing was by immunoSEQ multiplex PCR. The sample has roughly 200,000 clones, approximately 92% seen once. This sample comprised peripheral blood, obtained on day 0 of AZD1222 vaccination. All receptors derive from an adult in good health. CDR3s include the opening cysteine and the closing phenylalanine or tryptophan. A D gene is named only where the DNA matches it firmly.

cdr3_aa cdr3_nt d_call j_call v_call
CASSLVGEAFF TGTGCCAGCAGCTTAGTGGGTGAAGCTTTCTTT . TRBJ1-1 TRBV7-9
CASSPYRGSAVSYNSPLHF TGTGCCAGCAGTCCCTATCGGGGGTCCGCGGTCTCCTATAATTCACCCCTCCACTTT . TRBJ1-6 TRBV27
CSAVTGVNTEAFF TGCAGCGCTGTAACAGGGGTGAACACTGAAGCTTTCTTT TRBD1 TRBJ1-1 TRBV29-1
CASSLVPRGTDTQYF TGTGCCAGCAGCTTGGTTCCCAGGGGCACAGATACGCAGTATTTT . TRBJ2-3 TRBV5-6
CASSLGGANEKLFF TGCGCCAGCAGCTTAGGGGGGGCTAATGAAAAACTGTTTTTT . TRBJ1-4 TRBV5-1
CATSNSLGDRGRETQYF TGTGCCACCAGCAACTCCCTGGGGGACAGGGGAAGAGAGACCCAGTACTTC TRBD1 TRBJ2-5 TRBV15
CASSLELQGIYGYTF TGTGCCAGCAGCTTAGAGTTGCAGGGGATCTATGGCTACACCTTC . TRBJ1-2 TRBV7-2
CASSPLPMNTEAFF TGTGCCAGCAGCCCCTTACCCATGAACACTGAAGCTTTCTTT . TRBJ1-1 TRBV27
CASSDRGYGYTF TGTGCCAGCAGTGATCGAGGGTATGGCTACACCTTC . TRBJ1-2 TRBV25-1
CASSSQGRGSGNTIYF TGTGCCAGCTCATCCCAGGGACGAGGGTCTGGAAACACCATATATTTT . TRBJ1-3 TRBV18
CASSPQKAYEQYF TGTGCCAGCTCACCACAGAAGGCCTACGAGCAGTACTTC . TRBJ2-7 TRBV18
CAISVSEGGYTF TGTGCCATCAGTGTCTCAGAGGGTGGCTACACCTTC . TRBJ1-2 TRBV10-3